Below, 9 T cell receptor beta chains from the same sample are listed, as sequenced in a study of T cells after yellow fever vaccination. One entry per CDR3 protein, called by TCRdb with MiXCR from the 5' RACE reads. The table shows some 670,000 distinct CDR3 sequences, with about 12% occurring only once. The specimen was PBMCs, collected on the day of the yellow fever booster vaccination. The receptors were sampled from a man aged 30 to 45 who received the YFV17D yellow fever vaccine.

CDR3 nucleotide sequence: TGTGCCAGCAGCCCCCGACTAGCGGGAGGAGGACTGATGGAGACCGGGGAGCTGTTTTTT. Translated, it gives CASSPRLAGGGLMETGELFF. The chain combines TRBV7-6 with TRBJ2-2; 13 bases line up with TRBD2. Germline CDR1 SGHVS, CDR2 FNYEAQ. CDR3 length: 20 amino acids. V lost 5 bases to trimming and J lost 5 bases; unmatched junction nucleotides: 17.

The chain recombines TRBV20-1 with TRBJ2-5, with 10 bases that match TRBD2. This CDR3 contains 17 residues. Trimming took 0 bases from V and 5 from J; bases not matched to a gene: 12. Germline CDR1 reads DFQATT; CDR2 reads SNEGSKA (reference sequence). This chain's CDR3 is CSARDPLAGLRVETQYF. In nucleotides, the CDR3 is TGCAGTGCTAGAGACCCACTAGCGGGACTTCGGGTCGAGACCCAGTACTTC.

The chain carries TRBV20-1 and TRBJ2-1; possibly TRBD2 for D (6 bases). The CDR3 is made up of 12 amino acids. Trimming took 4 bases from V and 13 from J, leaving 17 bases between them. The germline V gene encodes CDR1 DFQATT and CDR2 SNEGSKA (reference sequence). The CDR3 nucleotides are TGCAGTGCTATGGGTCTGGGAGGCCTACAGTTCTTC. It encodes CSAMGLGGLQFF.

This clonotype has only a few counts. This chain uses TRBV5-1 with TRBJ1-2; 7 bases fit TRBD1. With V trimmed by 2 bases and J by 8 bases, 12 bases remained unmatched. Germline values: CDR1 SGHRS, CDR2 YFSETQ. This CDR3 has 15 residues. The CDR3 region is CASSFGQVGGPGYTF. The CDR3 nucleotides are TGCGCCAGCAGCTTTGGACAGGTTGGGGGACCGGGCTACACCTTC.

The table lists this clonotype with a few counts. V and J are TRBV7-2 and TRBJ2-5; D unresolved. The CDR3 is 15 residues long. The V gene lost 5 bases and the J gene lost 5 bases, with 18 bases spanning the gap. Germline lookup yields CDR1 SGHTA and CDR2 FQGNSA. CDR3 protein: CASSPLVWLSETQYF. The CDR3 DNA reads TGTGCCAGCAGCCCCCTGGTTTGGTTGAGTGAGACCCAGTACTTC.

The chain combines TRBV7-2 with TRBJ1-2; TRBD1 might be the D (5 bases). CDR1 is SGHTA and CDR2 is FQGNSA in the germline V gene. The CDR3 contains 17 residues. The V end was cut by 3 bases, the J end by 0 bases, with 17 bases between. CDR3 nucleotide sequence: TGTGCCAGCAGCTTCGGTCAGGGTACTTCAGCTAACTATGGCTACACCTTC. It codes for CASSFGQGTSANYGYTF.

The rearrangement joins TRBV7-2 to TRBJ2-1; D unclear. The V end lost 1 base, the J end lost 6 bases, and 10 bases lay between the germline ends. Germline CDR1 is SGHTA and CDR2 is FQGNSA. The CDR3 runs to 14 residues. The CDR3 loop is CASSLGVDGNEQFF. For the CDR3, the DNA is TGTGCCAGCAGCTTAGGGGTAGATGGCAATGAGCAGTTCTTC.

The chain couples TRBV5-1 to TRBJ2-3, with TRBD1 matching 8 bases. The J segment lost 2 bases and the V segment lost 2 bases, leaving 7 bases of the junction unmatched. This CDR3 comprises 16 residues. Germline CDR1 reads SGHRS; CDR2 reads YFSETQ. DNA for the CDR3: TGCGCCAGCAGCTTATCCGGGACAGGTTACACAGATACGCAGTATTTT. Encoded protein: CASSLSGTGYTDTQYF.

The chain employs TRBV12-3 or TRBV12-4 and TRBJ2-1; 9 bases are shared with TRBD2. V lost 3 bases to trimming and J lost 3 bases; unmatched junction nucleotides: 3. The CDR3 contains 15 residues. CDR3 nucleotides: TGTGCCAGCAGTTTTCGGCGGGAGGGCTACAATGAGCAGTTCTTC. Its translation is CASSFRREGYNEQFF.